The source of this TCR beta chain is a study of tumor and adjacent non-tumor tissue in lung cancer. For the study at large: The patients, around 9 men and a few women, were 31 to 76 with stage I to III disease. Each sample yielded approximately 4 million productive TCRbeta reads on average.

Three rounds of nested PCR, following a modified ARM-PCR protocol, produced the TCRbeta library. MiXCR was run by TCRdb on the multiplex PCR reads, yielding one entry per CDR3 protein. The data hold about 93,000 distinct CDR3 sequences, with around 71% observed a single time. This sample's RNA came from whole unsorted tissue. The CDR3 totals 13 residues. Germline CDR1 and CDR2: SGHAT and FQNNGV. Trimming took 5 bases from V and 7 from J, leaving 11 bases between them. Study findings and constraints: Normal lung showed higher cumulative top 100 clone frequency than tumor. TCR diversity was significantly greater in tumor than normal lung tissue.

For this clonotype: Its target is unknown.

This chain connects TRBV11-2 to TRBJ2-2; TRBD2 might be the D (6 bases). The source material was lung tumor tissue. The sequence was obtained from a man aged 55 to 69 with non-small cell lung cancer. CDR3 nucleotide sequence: TGTGCCAGCAGCGGGGGAGCGGGCGGGGAGCTGTTTTTT. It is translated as CASSGGAGGELFF.